The 6 T cell receptor beta chains below were found in one sample sequenced in a study of blood T cell repertoires in COVID-19. Produced via immunoSEQ multiplex PCR; TCRdb's table is partial and in-frame only. The sample includes about 48,000 clones, 80% to 90% seen only once; the top ten take roughly 7%. The source material was peripheral blood. These receptors originate from a man aged 40-50 years with acute or convalescent COVID-19.

In this sample, this clone turned up a few times. The J gene is TRBJ1-3, the V gene TRBV2; perhaps TRBD1 as D (6 bases). The CDR3 totals 15 residues. Germline V lookup: CDR1 SNHLY, CDR2 FYNNEI. Between the trimmed V and J ends, which lost 5 bases and 2 bases, there was a span of 13 bases. The CDR3 region is CASSYPQGAGNTIYF. CDR3 coding DNA: TGTGCCAGCAGTTACCCACAGGGCGCTGGAAACACCATATATTTT.

As DNA, the CDR3 is TGTGCCTGGACGGGACAAAGCAATCAGCCCCAGCATTTT. Protein: CAWTGQSNQPQHF. V and J are TRBV30 and TRBJ1-5, with D possibly TRBD1 on 6 matching bases. The CDR3 sequence is 13 residues long. Between the trimmed V and J ends, which lost 4 bases and 1 base, there was a span of 8 bases. CDR1 is GTSNPN and CDR2 is SVGIG in the germline V gene (reference sequence). Looking up the rest from reference TRBV30 and TRBJ1-5 gives the full variable domain: SQTIHQWPATLVQPVGSPLSLECTVEGTSNPNLYWYRQAAGRGLQLLFYSVGIGQISSEVPQNLSASRPQDRQFILSSKKLLLSDSGFYLCAWTGQSNQPQHFGDGTRLSIL.

This clone has a single count. This specimen includes other DNA sequences encoding the same CDR3. The rearrangement joins TRBV7-9 to TRBJ2-3; TRBD2 is a possible D gene (6 bases). V was clipped by 4 bases and J by 0 bases, with 11 bases between them. The CDR3 has 15 residues. Germline CDR1 reads SEHNR; CDR2 reads FQNEAQ (reference sequence). The CDR3 DNA is TGTGCCAGCAGCTCTCGACTAGAAAGCACAGATACGCAGTATTTT. Encoded protein: CASSSRLESTDTQYF.

The rearrangement uses TRBV5-1 and TRBJ2-3; TRBD1 might be the D (5 bases). Trimming left V 3 bases short and J 2 bases short, with 13 bases between. The CDR3 is 15 residues long. Per germline, CDR1 SGHRS and CDR2 YFSETQ. CDR3 in amino acids: CASSWDDRDTDTQYF. As DNA, the CDR3 is TGCGCCAGCAGCTGGGATGACAGAGACACAGATACGCAGTATTTT.

V and J are TRBV3-1 (or the pseudogene TRBV3-2) and TRBJ1-1; 11 bases line up with TRBD1. The CDR3 runs 17 residues. The ends lost 4 bases at V and 3 bases at J; junction bases unmatched: 10. Germline V gene data show CDR1 as LGHDT and CDR2 as YNNKEL (reference sequence). CDR3 DNA sequence: TGTGCCAGCAGCCGAGGGACAGGGGGGGGTCTGGACACTGAAGCTTTCTTT. Its protein product is CASSRGTGGGLDTEAFF.

The J gene is TRBJ1-6, the V gene TRBV4-1; possibly TRBD1 for D (5 bases). Trimming stripped 1 base from V and 9 bases from J, with 13 bases between. The CDR3 has 15 amino acids. CDR1 and CDR2 (germline): MGHRA, YSYEKL. The CDR3: CASSQGPREASPLHF. The CDR3 DNA reads as TGCGCCAGCAGCCAAGGACCCAGGGAAGCTTCACCCCTCCACTTT.